The rows below give T cell receptor beta chains drawn from one sample of a study of T cells in Graves' hyperthyroidism and ophthalmopathy. TCRdb re-called the multiplex PCR reads with MiXCR, one entry per CDR3 protein. The table shows a few hundred thousand distinct CDR3 sequences, with around 15% occurring only once. Specimen: blood. The source is a woman between 25 and 40 years old with Graves' ophthalmopathy. The CDR3 runs from the conserved cysteine through the conserved F or W. D genes are given only for firm matches. Where a row states a size, it is once, few, many or the class of an expanded clone; other rows omit it.

>.|TRBV30|many|TRBJ2-1
TGTGCCTGGAGTGTAGGTGGGAGCTGGGACAATGAGCAGTTCTTC
CAWSVGGSWDNEQFF
>TRBD2|TRBV18|.|TRBJ2-3
TGTGCCAGCTCACTAACTAGCGGGATTAACAAAGATACGCAGTATTTT
CASSLTSGINKDTQYF
>TRBD2|TRBV4-3|few|TRBJ2-5
TGCGCCAGCAGCCAAGACTGGGTACTAGCGGGAGGTTCGTCGTACTTC
CASSQDWVLAGGSSYF
>TRBD2|TRBV5-1|few|TRBJ2-1
TGTGCCAGCAGCGTAGGCGGTGGACTAGCGTTGTACAATGAGCAGTTCTTC
CASSVGGGLALYNEQFF
>TRBD1|TRBV7-2|.|TRBJ1-3
TGTGCCAGCAGCCCCTGGGCAGGGGGACCTACTGGAAACACCATATATTTT
CASSPWAGGPTGNTIYF
>.|TRBV7-2|.|TRBJ2-1
TGTGCCAGCAGCAGGACCCGGCGGGCTTACGAGCAGTTCTTC
CASSRTRRAYEQFF
>.|TRBV12-3/TRBV12-4|many|TRBJ2-1
TGCGCCAGCACCCCGGGACTGGCCTACAATGAGCAGTTCTTC
CASTPGLAYNEQFF
>TRBD2|TRBV28|many|TRBJ2-7
TGTGCCAGCAGTGTTGGTGGCGGGGGGAGGATTTCTTACGAGCAGTACTTC
CASSVGGGGRISYEQYF
>TRBD1|TRBV29-1|.|TRBJ1-1
TGCGGCGTTACCCCGGGACAGGGTGGCACTGAAGCTTTCTTT
CGVTPGQGGTEAFF
>.|TRBV28|.|TRBJ1-2
TGTGCCAGCAGTTTATTGCGGCAGGGTGGTGGCTACACCTTC
CASSLLRQGGGYTF
>.|TRBV28|many|TRBJ2-7
TGTGCCAGCAGTTTAGGTGGGGACTCCTACGAGCAGTACTTC
CASSLGGDSYEQYF
>TRBD1|TRBV7-9|.|TRBJ2-2
TGTGCCAGCAGCCGTTGGGACAGGGGTACCGGGGAGCTGTTTTTT
CASSRWDRGTGELFF
>.|TRBV6-1|few|TRBJ1-2
TGTGCCAGCAGTCCCGGGAGGCCACCTAACTATGGCTACACCTTC
CASSPGRPPNYGYTF
>.|TRBV6-1|many|TRBJ1-1
TGTGCCAGCAGTTACGGTGGGGCGGGGATACTGAACACTGAAGCTTTCTTT
CASSYGGAGILNTEAFF
>.|TRBV28|many|TRBJ2-2
TGTGCCAGCTCGGGAGCAGGGGGGAATTTATTGGTCACCGGGGAGCTGTTTTTT
CASSGAGGNLLVTGELFF
>.|TRBV12-3/TRBV12-4|.|TRBJ1-2
TGTGCCAGCAGTTTTTTGGGGGGGAGAGTGACCTTC
CASSFLGGRVTF
>TRBD1|TRBV18|.|TRBJ1-5
TGTGCCAGCTCACCCTCCGAAACAGGGGGCAATCAGCCCCAGCATTTT
CASSPSETGGNQPQHF
>TRBD1|TRBV7-6|many|TRBJ1-1
TGTGCCAGCAGCTCCCGGACAGGGAAGGACACTGAAGCTTTCTTT
CASSSRTGKDTEAFF
>.|TRBV20-1|many|TRBJ1-5
TGCAGTGCTAGAGATCCAAATCAGCCCCAGCATTTT
CSARDPNQPQHF
>TRBD1|TRBV2|once|TRBJ2-5
TGTGCCAGTGGGGGGGACAGGGCAGAGACCCAGTACTTC
CASGGDRAETQYF
>.|TRBV5-1|many|TRBJ2-5
TGCGCCAGCAGCTTGGACACCCTCTTCGGGACCCAGTACTTC
CASSLDTLFGTQYF
>TRBD2|TRBV11-3|many|TRBJ2-1
TGTGCCAGCAGCTCCGGGGGGGGCGTAGCGTACAATGAGCAGTTCTTC
CASSSGGGVAYNEQFF
>.|TRBV14|.|TRBJ1-3
TGTGCCAGCAGCCCCACAGGACGTCTACGCTTTGGCTCTGGAAACACCATATATTTT
CASSPTGRLRFGSGNTIYF
>.|TRBV4-2|many|TRBJ2-3
TGTGCCAGCAGCCAAGAGGCCCCCCCCCGCACAGATACGCAGTATTTT
CASSQEAPPRTDTQYF
>TRBD1|TRBV10-1|few|TRBJ1-1
TGCGCCAGCAGCGGGACAGATAACACTGAAGCTTTCTTT
CASSGTDNTEAFF
>.|TRBV27|few|TRBJ1-1
TGTGCCAGCAGTCCCCAGGGTTTTGTCGAAGCTTTCTTT
CASSPQGFVEAFF
>TRBD1|TRBV12-3/TRBV12-4|many|TRBJ2-1
TGTGCCAGCAGATTTGAAACAGGGGTCGACCAGCAGTTCTTC
CASRFETGVDQQFF
>TRBD2|TRBV5-1|once|TRBJ2-1
TGCGCCAGCAGCTTCGGGCTAGCGGGAGACCCACTTAGGGTCTTC
CASSFGLAGDPLRVF
>TRBD2|TRBV5-1|many|TRBJ2-5
TGCGCCAGCAGCTTCGGAAGGACTAGCGGGAGTGTCGTGGGAGAGACCCAGTACTTC
CASSFGRTSGSVVGETQYF